What follows are 26 T cell receptor beta chains derived from one specimen sequenced in a study of T cells in pancreatic ductal adenocarcinoma. Some clones are missing from TCRdb's copy, which holds only in-frame ones; the method was immunoSEQ multiplex PCR. The data show 30,000 or so clones, around nine tenths seen once. No neoadjuvant therapy was given to the selected pancreatic ductal adenocarcinoma patients before their surgery. Sequenced material: PBMCs. These receptors originate from a human donor with pancreatic ductal adenocarcinoma.

The CDR3 sequence is CASSVEGDPSYEQYF. DNA of the CDR3: TGTGCCAGCAGCGTGGAGGGGGACCCGTCCTACGAGCAGTACTTC. The V call is TRBV13, the J call TRBJ2-7, with D perhaps assigned TRBD1 or TRBD2 (6 bases each). V was trimmed by 5 bases and J by 1 base, leaving 15 bases between them. Germline V gives CDR1 PRHDT, CDR2 FYEKMQ (reference sequence). The CDR3 has 15 residues.

V and J are TRBV28 and TRBJ2-5; D is possibly TRBD2 (6 bases). V lost 4 bases to trimming and J lost 5 bases, with 20 bases between them. Germline V CDR1 and CDR2: MDHEN, SYDVKM. This CDR3 contains 16 residues. CDR3 bases: TGTGCCAGCAGTTCTCTCGTAGCCTACCGGGAGGAGACCCAGTACTTC. Translated, it gives CASSSLVAYREETQYF.

This clone was found once. This chain joins TRBV28 and TRBJ2-1; D not certain. Germline V CDR1 and CDR2: MDHEN, SYDVKM. This CDR3 contains 12 residues. Trimming stripped 2 bases from V and 8 bases from J, with 7 bases between. CDR3 residues: CASSLDGHEQFF. The CDR3 coding sequence is TGTGCCAGCAGTTTAGACGGGCATGAGCAGTTCTTC.

This clone was counted a single time. Written as DNA, the CDR3 is TGTGCCAGCAGTGTACTAGCGGGAGGTAATCCCTACGAGCAGTACTTC. Amino acids: CASSVLAGGNPYEQYF. The gene calls are TRBV27 and TRBJ2-7; 12 nucleotides match TRBD2. The germline CDR1 and CDR2 sequences are MNHEY and SMNVEV (reference sequence). This CDR3 contains 16 residues. Germline trimming cut 5 bases from V and 2 bases from J; bases unmatched to any gene: 7.

The genes are TRBV29-1 and TRBJ2-3; 8 bases are shared with TRBD2. Trimming took 1 base from V and 0 from J; bases not matched to a gene: 3. The CDR3 consists of 15 residues. In germline, CDR1 is SQVTM, CDR2 ANQGSEA. The DNA of the CDR3 is TGCAGCGTTGAAGTGGCGGGAGGTAGCACAGATACGCAGTATTTT. The encoded protein is CSVEVAGGSTDTQYF.

The gene calls are TRBV5-4 and TRBJ2-7, with a weak D call TRBD1 (5 bases). Trimming removed 4 bases at V and 2 bases at J, with 19 bases between. Germline values: CDR1 SGHNT, CDR2 YYREEE (reference sequence). The CDR3 covers 16 residues. The CDR3 region is CASSQEGEGRTYEQYF. DNA of the CDR3: TGTGCCAGCAGCCAAGAAGGGGAAGGGCGAACCTACGAGCAGTACTTC.

The V gene is TRBV27, the J gene TRBJ2-1; 8 nucleotides align to TRBD1. From germline, CDR1 is MNHEY and CDR2 SMNVEV (reference sequence). The CDR3 extends over 15 amino acids. Trimming removed 4 bases from V and 6 bases from J; junction bases left unmatched: 8. CDR3 sequence reads: CASSSAGTGLNEQFF. In nucleotides, the CDR3 is TGTGCCAGCAGTTCCGCCGGGACAGGACTCAATGAGCAGTTCTTC.

Concerning this clone itself: One junction end does not reproduce the germline sequence, and a read error may be involved. The chain links TRBV13 to TRBJ2-3; D might be TRBD1 or TRBD2, each matching 6 bases. This CDR3 is built from 16 residues. In germline, CDR1 is PRHDT, CDR2 FYEKMQ (reference sequence). The DNA of the CDR3 is TGTGCCAGCACCTTAGGTGGGGGGCCTGGCACAGATACGCAGTATTTT. Translated: CASTLGGGPGTDTQYF.

This chain uses TRBV15 with TRBJ2-1; 10 bases align to TRBD2. Germline CDR1 LNHNV, CDR2 YYDKDF (reference sequence). This CDR3 contains 16 residues. V was pared by 0 bases and J by 6 bases, with 5 bases of the junction left unmatched. CDR3 coding DNA: TGTGCCACCAGCAGAGATCTAGCGGGAGCTCTCAATGAGCAGTTCTTC. Encoded protein: CATSRDLAGALNEQFF.

This clone is judged medium-sized (0.01 to 0.1%). V is TRBV6-1 and J is TRBJ1-2, with D possibly TRBD1 on 5 matching bases. The CDR3 runs to 16 residues. Looked up from germline, CDR1 is MNHNS and CDR2 is SASEGT. The ends were cut back, 0 bases at V and 5 bases at J, with 16 bases in the middle. The DNA for the CDR3 is TGTGCCAGCAGTGAAGCGGCCTTTCAGGGTTCTTATGGCTACACCTTC. Protein: CASSEAAFQGSYGYTF.

This clone was detected only a few times. V is TRBV21-1 and J is TRBJ1-2; the table calls TRBD1, which could not be checked here. TRBV21-1 is a known pseudogene. The CDR3 contains 14 residues. CDR3 nucleotides: TGTGCCAGCAGCAAAGGGACAGCAAACTATGGCTACACCTTC. The encoded protein is CASSKGTANYGYTF.

The chain combines TRBV19 with TRBJ1-2; the D gene is possibly TRBD1 (6 bases). The V end was cut by 7 bases, the J end by 1 base, with 10 bases between. CDR1 and CDR2 from the germline V gene are LNHDA and SQIVND (reference sequence). This CDR3 is built from 13 residues. CDR3 loop: CASIQGDNYGYTF. For the CDR3, the DNA is TGTGCCAGTATACAGGGCGATAACTATGGCTACACCTTC.

The chain uses TRBV5-4 and TRBJ2-7; TRBD1 matches 7 bases. The trim removed 4 bases at V and 1 base at J, leaving 8 bases unmatched. CDR1 and CDR2 (germline): SGHNT, YYREEE (reference sequence). The CDR3 contains 15 residues. CDR3: CASSRGQERSYEQYF. CDR3 bases: TGTGCCAGCAGCCGCGGACAGGAGAGATCCTACGAGCAGTACTTC.

The chain links TRBV10-3 to TRBJ2-1; 16 bases line up with TRBD2. J lost 4 bases, V lost 4 bases, and 4 bases had no gene match. The CDR3 sequence is 17 residues long. Germline assignment: CDR1 ENHRY and CDR2 SYGVKD. The CDR3 nucleotides are TGTGCCATCAGTGGGGGACTAGCGGGAGGGGGTTACAATGAGCAGTTCTTC. Translation: CAISGGLAGGGYNEQFF.

The genes are TRBV27 and TRBJ1-2; maybe TRBD1 (6 bases). Germline V gene data show CDR1 as MNHEY and CDR2 as SMNVEV (reference sequence). The CDR3 covers 14 residues. Deletions cut 3 bases from V and 2 bases from J, with 10 bases between. This chain's CDR3 is CASSFQDRNYGYTF. Here the CDR3 DNA reads TGTGCCAGCAGTTTCCAGGACAGAAACTATGGCTACACCTTC.

The V gene is TRBV11-2, the J gene TRBJ1-1; the D gene is possibly TRBD1 (6 bases). The V gene lost 5 bases and the J gene lost 1 base, with 8 bases spanning the gap. The CDR3 consists of 13 residues. Germline V lookup: CDR1 SGHAT, CDR2 FQNNGV. This chain's CDR3 is CASSQQGNTEAFF. CDR3 nucleotide sequence: TGTGCCAGCAGCCAACAGGGGAACACTGAAGCTTTCTTT.

The chain uses TRBV27 and TRBJ1-1; 7 bases are shared with TRBD1. CDR1 and CDR2 (germline): MNHEY, SMNVEV (reference sequence). The CDR3 length is 16 residues. The junction had 8 bases not matched to a gene; V was cut back by 0 bases and J by 4 bases. The CDR3 region is CASSLSRQGRGTEAFF. CDR3 DNA: TGTGCCAGCAGTTTATCCCGACAGGGAAGGGGCACTGAAGCTTTCTTT.

This clone has only a few counts. J is TRBJ1-2 and V is TRBV11-3; possible D gene TRBD1, 6 bases. This CDR3 spans 15 amino acids. Between the trimmed V and J ends, which lost 2 bases and 4 bases, there was a span of 14 bases. Germline V CDR1 and CDR2: SGHNT, YENEEA. DNA of the CDR3: TGTGCCAGCAGCTTATCGGACAGCAGCCTCTATGGCTACACCTTC. Amino acid sequence: CASSLSDSSLYGYTF. Full variable domain (remainder filled in from reference TRBV11-3 and TRBJ1-2): EAGVVQSPRYKIIEKKQPVAFWCNPISGHNTLYWYLQNLGQGPELLIRYENEEAVDDSQLPKDRFSAERLKGVDSTLKIQPAELGDSAVYLCASSLSDSSLYGYTFGSGTRLTVV.

This sequence joins TRBV6-4 and TRBJ1-1; unclear D gene. The germline CDR1 and CDR2 sequences are MRHNA and SNTAGT. V was shortened by 5 bases and J by 4 bases, with 11 bases between the two germline ends. The CDR3 is made up of 13 amino acids. CDR3 nucleotides: TGTGCCAGCAGTCTTTTTTTTAGCACTGAAGCTTTCTTT. Protein product: CASSLFFSTEAFF.

The chain uses TRBV7-2 and TRBJ1-5, with D unclear. V was trimmed by 1 base and J by 3 bases, leaving 4 bases between them. The germline V gene encodes CDR1 SGHTA and CDR2 FQGNSA. The CDR3 sequence is 13 residues long. The CDR3 region has the DNA TGTGCCAGCAGCTTAGGGGCCAATCAGCCCCAGCATTTT. Residues: CASSLGANQPQHF.

This CDR3 is CASSQSRLAGSYEQYF. CDR3 nucleotide sequence: TGCGCCAGCAGTCAATCGAGGCTAGCGGGAAGCTACGAGCAGTACTTC. The gene calls are TRBV23-1 and TRBJ2-7, with 9 bases aligning to TRBD2. TRBV23-1 is labeled an ORF, and its function is uncertain. There are 16 residues in the CDR3. The ends lost 0 bases at V and 3 bases at J; junction bases unmatched: 6.

This clone appeared a single time. The rearrangement uses TRBV9 and TRBJ2-5, with 7 bases aligning to TRBD2. The CDR3 spans 14 residues. Germline V gene lookup returns CDR1 SGDLS and CDR2 YYNGEE. Germline trimming cut 1 base from V and 3 bases from J; bases unmatched to any gene: 3. CDR3 in DNA: TGTGCCAGCAGCGTATTAGCGGGCAAAGAGACCCAGTACTTC. Amino acid sequence: CASSVLAGKETQYF.

The V call is TRBV18, the J call TRBJ2-1, with 10 bases identical to TRBD2. The V segment lost 5 bases and the J segment 7 bases; nucleotides outside the gene matches: 5. The CDR3 length is 14 residues. Germline CDR1 reads KGHSH; CDR2 reads LQKENI. This CDR3 reads CASSSLAGENEQFF. The CDR3 DNA follows: TGTGCCAGCTCATCTCTAGCGGGAGAAAATGAGCAGTTCTTC.

This chain joins TRBV15 and TRBJ1-6; 9 bases line up with TRBD1. From germline, CDR1 is LNHNV and CDR2 YYDKDF (reference sequence). The CDR3 sequence is 16 residues long. Trimming removed 1 base from V and 10 bases from J; junction bases left unmatched: 8. The CDR3: CATSRGRDRARSPLHF. As DNA, the CDR3 is TGTGCCACCAGCAGAGGCCGGGACAGGGCTCGGTCACCCCTCCACTTT.

The chain combines TRBV7-9 with TRBJ1-4, with D uncertain. Looked up from germline, CDR1 is SEHNR and CDR2 is FQNEAQ (reference sequence). The CDR3 consists of 16 residues. V dropped 5 bases and J dropped 0 bases, with 13 bases sitting between them. Here the CDR3 DNA reads TGTGCCAGCAGCCCCGGGGATCGGGCAACTAATGAAAAACTGTTTTTT. It codes for CASSPGDRATNEKLFF.

The CDR3 loop is CASSPGLAGGPRRYNEQFF. The DNA for the CDR3 is TGTGCCAGCAGCCCGGGACTAGCGGGAGGGCCTCGCAGGTACAATGAGCAGTTCTTC. The rearrangement joins TRBV13 to TRBJ2-1, with 16 bases fitting TRBD2. The CDR3 has 19 residues. Germline V lookup: CDR1 PRHDT, CDR2 FYEKMQ (reference sequence). After removal of 5 bases from V and 4 bases from J, the junction contained 11 bases not matched to a gene.